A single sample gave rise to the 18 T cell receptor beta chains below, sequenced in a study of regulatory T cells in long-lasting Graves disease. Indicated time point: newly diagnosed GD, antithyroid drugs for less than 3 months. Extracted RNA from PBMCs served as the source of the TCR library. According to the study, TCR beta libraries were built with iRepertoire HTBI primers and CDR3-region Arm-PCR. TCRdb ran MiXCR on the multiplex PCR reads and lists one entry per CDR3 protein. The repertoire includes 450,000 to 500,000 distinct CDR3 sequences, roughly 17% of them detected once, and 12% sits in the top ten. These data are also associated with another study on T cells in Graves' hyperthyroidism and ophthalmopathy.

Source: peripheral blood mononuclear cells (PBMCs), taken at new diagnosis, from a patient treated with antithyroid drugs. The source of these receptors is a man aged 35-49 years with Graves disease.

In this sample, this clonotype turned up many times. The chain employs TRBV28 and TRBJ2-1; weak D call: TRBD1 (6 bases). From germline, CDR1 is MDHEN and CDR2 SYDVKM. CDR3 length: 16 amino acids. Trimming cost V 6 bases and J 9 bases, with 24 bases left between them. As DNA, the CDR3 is TGTGCCAGCAGCCGACGGATACTGCCCATACAGGGTGAGCAGTTCTTC. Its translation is CASSRRILPIQGEQFF.

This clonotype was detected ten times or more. Written as DNA, the CDR3 is TGCAGTGCTAGAGGGGGGGGGAGGGCCTACGAGCAGTACTTC. It codes for CSARGGGRAYEQYF. V usage is TRBV20-1 and J usage is TRBJ2-7, with TRBD2 identical over 7 bases. Germline V gene data show CDR1 as DFQATT and CDR2 as SNEGSKA (reference sequence). V shed 1 base, J shed 2 bases, and the junction held 5 bases outside the gene matches. The CDR3 loop spans 14 amino acids.

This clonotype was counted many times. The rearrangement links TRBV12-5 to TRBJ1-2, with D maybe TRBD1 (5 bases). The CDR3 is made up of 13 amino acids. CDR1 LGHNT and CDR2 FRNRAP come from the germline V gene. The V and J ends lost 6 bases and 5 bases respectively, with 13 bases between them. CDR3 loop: CASGPDGTYGYTF. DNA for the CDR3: TGTGCTAGTGGCCCAGACGGGACTTATGGCTACACCTTC. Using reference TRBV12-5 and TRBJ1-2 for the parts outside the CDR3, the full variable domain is DARVTQTPRHKVTEMGQEVTMRCQPILGHNTVFWYRQTMMQGLELLAYFRNRAPLDDSGMPKDRFSAEMPDATLATLKIQPSEPRDSAVYFCASGPDGTYGYTFGSGTRLTVV.

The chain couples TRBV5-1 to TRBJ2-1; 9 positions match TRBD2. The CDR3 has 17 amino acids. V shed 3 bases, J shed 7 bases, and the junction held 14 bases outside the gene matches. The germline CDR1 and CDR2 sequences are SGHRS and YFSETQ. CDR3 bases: TGCGCCAGCAGCTCAGGACTAGCGCCCGGACTTATTAATGAGCAGTTCTTC. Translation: CASSSGLAPGLINEQFF.

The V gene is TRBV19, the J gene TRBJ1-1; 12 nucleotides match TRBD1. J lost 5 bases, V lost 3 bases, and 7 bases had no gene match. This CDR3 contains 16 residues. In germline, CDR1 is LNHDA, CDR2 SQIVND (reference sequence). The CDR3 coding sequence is TGTGCCAGTAGTATGGGGGGACAGGGGGCCGATACTGAAGCTTTCTTT. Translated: CASSMGGQGADTEAFF.

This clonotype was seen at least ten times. CDR3 sequence reads: CASSFLLGGMGTDTQYF. For the CDR3, the DNA is TGTGCCAGCAGCTTCTTACTAGGAGGGATGGGCACAGATACGCAGTATTTT. The genes are TRBV11-2 and TRBJ2-3; tentatively, D is TRBD2 (6 bases). The germline CDR1 and CDR2 sequences are SGHAT and FQNNGV. CDR3 length equals 17 residues. Trimming left V 3 bases short and J 1 base short, with 17 bases between.

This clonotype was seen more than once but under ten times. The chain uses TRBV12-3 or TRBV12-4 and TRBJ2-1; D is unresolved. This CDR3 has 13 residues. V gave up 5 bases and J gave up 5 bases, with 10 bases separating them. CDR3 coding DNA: TGTGCCAGCAGTGCAGACATCAACAATGAGCAGTTCTTC. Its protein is CASSADINNEQFF.

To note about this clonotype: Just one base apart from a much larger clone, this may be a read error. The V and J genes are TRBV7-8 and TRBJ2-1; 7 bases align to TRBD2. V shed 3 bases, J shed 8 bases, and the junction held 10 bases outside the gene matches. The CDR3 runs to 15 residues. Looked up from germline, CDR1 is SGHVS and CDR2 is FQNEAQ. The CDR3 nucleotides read TGTGCCAGCAGCTTCGGGAAGGCGGGAGTATATGAGCAGTTCTTC. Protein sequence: CASSFGKAGVYEQFF.

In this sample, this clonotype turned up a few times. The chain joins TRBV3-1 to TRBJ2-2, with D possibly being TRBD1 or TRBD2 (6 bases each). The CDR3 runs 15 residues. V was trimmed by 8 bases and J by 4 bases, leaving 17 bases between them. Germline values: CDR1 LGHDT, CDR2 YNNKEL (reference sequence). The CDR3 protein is CASVGGGARTGELFF. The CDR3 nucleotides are TGTGCCAGCGTGGGGGGCGGGGCGCGCACCGGGGAGCTGTTTTTT.

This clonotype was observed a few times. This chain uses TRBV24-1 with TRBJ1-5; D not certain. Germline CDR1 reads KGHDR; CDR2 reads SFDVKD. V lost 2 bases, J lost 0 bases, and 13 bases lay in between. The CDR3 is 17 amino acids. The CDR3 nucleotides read TGTGCCACCAGTGATTCGTTGCAGCCCTATAGCAATCAGCCCCAGCATTTT. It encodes CATSDSLQPYSNQPQHF.

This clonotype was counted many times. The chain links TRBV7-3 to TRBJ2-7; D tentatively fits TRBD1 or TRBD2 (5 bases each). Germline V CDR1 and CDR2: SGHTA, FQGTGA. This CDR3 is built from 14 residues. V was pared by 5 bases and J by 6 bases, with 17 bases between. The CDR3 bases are TGTGCCAGCAGCCTGGACTCCGGTGGGGGCGAGCAGTACTTC. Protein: CASSLDSGGGEQYF.

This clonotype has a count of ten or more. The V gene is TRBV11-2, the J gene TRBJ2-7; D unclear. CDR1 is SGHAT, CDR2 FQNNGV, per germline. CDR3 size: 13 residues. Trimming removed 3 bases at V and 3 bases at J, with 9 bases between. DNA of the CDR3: TGTGCCAGCAGCTTGCCCCAGCTCTACGAGCAGTACTTC. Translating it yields CASSLPQLYEQYF.

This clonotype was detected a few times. In DNA form, the CDR3 reads TGTGCCAGTAGTATAGCGCGACAGGGGAACACTGAAGCTTTCTTT. It translates to CASSIARQGNTEAFF. The gene calls are TRBV19 and TRBJ1-1, with TRBD1 identical over 7 bases. The CDR3 covers 15 residues. In germline, CDR1 is LNHDA, CDR2 SQIVND (reference sequence). J was trimmed by 1 base and V by 1 base; bases with no gene match: 3.

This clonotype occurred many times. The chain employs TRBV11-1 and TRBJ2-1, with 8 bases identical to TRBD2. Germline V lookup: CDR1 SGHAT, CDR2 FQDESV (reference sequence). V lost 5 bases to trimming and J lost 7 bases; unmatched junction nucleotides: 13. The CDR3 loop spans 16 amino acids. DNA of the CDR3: TGTGCCAGCAGCCTCGAAAGCGGGAGATCTGCAAATGAGCAGTTCTTC. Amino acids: CASSLESGRSANEQFF.

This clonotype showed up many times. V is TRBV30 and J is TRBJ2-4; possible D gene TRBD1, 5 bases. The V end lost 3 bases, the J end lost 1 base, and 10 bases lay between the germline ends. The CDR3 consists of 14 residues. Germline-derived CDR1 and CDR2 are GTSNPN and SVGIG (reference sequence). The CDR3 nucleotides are TGTGCCTGGAGCGCGGACACGGCCAAAAACATTCAGTACTTC. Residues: CAWSADTAKNIQYF.

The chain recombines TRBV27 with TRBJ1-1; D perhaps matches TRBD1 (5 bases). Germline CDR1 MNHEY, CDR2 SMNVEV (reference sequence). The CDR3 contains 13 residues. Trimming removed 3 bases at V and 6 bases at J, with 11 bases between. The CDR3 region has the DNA TGTGCCAGCAGTTTGAAGGGGAGGCCTGAAGCTTTCTTT. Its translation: CASSLKGRPEAFF.

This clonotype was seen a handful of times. This chain's CDR3 is CASTTGTRGEQYF. CDR3 nucleotide sequence: TGTGCCAGCACGACAGGAACTCGTGGCGAGCAGTACTTC. The chain has TRBV12-3 or TRBV12-4 and TRBJ2-7; the D gene is possibly TRBD1 (6 bases). Between the trimmed V and J ends, which lost 7 bases and 6 bases, there was a span of 16 bases. This CDR3 comprises 13 residues.

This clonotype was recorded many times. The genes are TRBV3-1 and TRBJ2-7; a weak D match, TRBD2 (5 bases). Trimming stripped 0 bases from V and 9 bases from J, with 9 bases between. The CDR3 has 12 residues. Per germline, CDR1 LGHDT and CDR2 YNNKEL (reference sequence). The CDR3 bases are TGTGCCAGCAGCCAAGAGGCAGCGGTGCAGTACTTC. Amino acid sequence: CASSQEAAVQYF.